The entry that follows covers one T cell receptor beta chain sequence. This specimen comes from a study of blood T cell repertoires in COVID-19. On the study more broadly: The samples span acute and convalescent COVID-19 from the United States, Italy and Spain. T cells, B-cell-depleted T cells, or PBMCs supplied cDNA or gDNA.

Using immunoSEQ multiplex PCR, the repertoire was profiled, and TCRdb retains in-frame clones only, with some absent. Of about 190,000 clones detected, more than 60% appear once; the ten largest clones hold approximately 12%. Deletions cut 7 bases from V and 1 base from J, with 11 bases between. This CDR3 has 13 residues. Germline V gene sequence: CDR1 MNHEY, CDR2 SVGAGI. Source material: peripheral blood. The chain recombines TRBV6-5 with TRBJ2-7; a weak D match, TRBD2 (5 bases). This clonotype was sampled from a man between 50 and 59 years old who had recovered from COVID-19. The CDR3: CASKRTSSYEQYF. Written as DNA, the CDR3 is TGTGCCAGCAAGCGGACCTCATCCTACGAGCAGTACTTC.